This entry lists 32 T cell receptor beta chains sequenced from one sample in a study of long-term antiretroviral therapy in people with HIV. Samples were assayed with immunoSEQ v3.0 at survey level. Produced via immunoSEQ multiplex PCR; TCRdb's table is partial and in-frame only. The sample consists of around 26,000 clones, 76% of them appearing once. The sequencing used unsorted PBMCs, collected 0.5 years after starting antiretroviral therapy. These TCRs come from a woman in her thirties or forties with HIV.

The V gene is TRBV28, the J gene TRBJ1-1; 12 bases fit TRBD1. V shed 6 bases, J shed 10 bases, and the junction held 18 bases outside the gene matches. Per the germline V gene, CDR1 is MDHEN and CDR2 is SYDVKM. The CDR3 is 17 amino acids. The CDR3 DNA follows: TGTGCCAGCAGCTACTCTGTGGGACAGGGGGCGCAGAGGGGAGCTTTCTTT. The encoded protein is CASSYSVGQGAQRGAFF.

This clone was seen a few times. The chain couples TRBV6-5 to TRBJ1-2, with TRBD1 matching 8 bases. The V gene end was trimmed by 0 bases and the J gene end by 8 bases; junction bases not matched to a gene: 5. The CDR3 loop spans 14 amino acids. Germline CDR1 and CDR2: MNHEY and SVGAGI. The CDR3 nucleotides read TGTGCCAGCAGTTACTCGACCAGGGGGCAAGGCTACACCTTC. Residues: CASSYSTRGQGYTF.

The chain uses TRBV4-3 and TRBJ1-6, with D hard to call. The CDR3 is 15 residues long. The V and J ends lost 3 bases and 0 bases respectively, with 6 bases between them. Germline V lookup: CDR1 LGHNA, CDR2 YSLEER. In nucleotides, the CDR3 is TGCGCCAGCAGCCAGTTGAGCTCCTATAATTCACCCCTCCACTTT. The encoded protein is CASSQLSSYNSPLHF.

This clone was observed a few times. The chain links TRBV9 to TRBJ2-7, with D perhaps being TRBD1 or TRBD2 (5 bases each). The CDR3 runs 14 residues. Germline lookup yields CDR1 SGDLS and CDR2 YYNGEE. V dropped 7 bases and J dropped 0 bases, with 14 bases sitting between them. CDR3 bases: TGTGCCAGCGGCCGGGACGGAAGCTCCTACGAGCAGTACTTC. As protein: CASGRDGSSYEQYF. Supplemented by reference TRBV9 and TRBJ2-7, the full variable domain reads DSGVTQTPKHLITATGQRVTLRCSPRSGDLSVYWYQQSLDQGLQFLIQYYNGEERAKGNILERFSAQQFPDLHSELNLSSLELGDSALYFCASGRDGSSYEQYFGPGTRLTVT.

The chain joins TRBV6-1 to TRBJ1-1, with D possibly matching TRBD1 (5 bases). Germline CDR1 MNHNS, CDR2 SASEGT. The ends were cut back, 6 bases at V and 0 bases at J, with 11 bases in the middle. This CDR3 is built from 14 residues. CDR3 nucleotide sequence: TGTGCCAGCAGGTCGGGGGAATTGAACACTGAAGCTTTCTTT. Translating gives CASRSGELNTEAFF.

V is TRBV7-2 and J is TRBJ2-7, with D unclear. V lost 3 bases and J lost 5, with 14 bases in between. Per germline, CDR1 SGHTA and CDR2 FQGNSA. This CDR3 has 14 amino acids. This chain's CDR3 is CASSLTARGHEQYF. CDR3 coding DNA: TGTGCCAGCAGCTTGACCGCCCGAGGCCACGAGCAGTACTTC.

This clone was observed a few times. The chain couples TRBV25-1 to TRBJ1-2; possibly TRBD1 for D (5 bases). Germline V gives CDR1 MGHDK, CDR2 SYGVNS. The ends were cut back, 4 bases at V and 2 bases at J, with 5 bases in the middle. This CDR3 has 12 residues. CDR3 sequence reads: CASSGQNYGYTF. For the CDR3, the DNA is TGTGCCAGCAGTGGACAGAACTATGGCTACACCTTC.

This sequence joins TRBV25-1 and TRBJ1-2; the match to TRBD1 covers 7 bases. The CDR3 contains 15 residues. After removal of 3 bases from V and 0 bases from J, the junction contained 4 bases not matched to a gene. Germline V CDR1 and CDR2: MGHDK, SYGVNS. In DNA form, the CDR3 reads TGTGCCAGCAGTGATTGGGACAGAACTAACTATGGCTACACCTTC. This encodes CASSDWDRTNYGYTF.

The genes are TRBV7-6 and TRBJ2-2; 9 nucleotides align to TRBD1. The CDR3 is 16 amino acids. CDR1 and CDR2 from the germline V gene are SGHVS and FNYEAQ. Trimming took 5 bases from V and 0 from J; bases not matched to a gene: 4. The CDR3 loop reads CASSGRTGANTGELFF. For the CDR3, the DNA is TGTGCCAGCAGCGGACGGACAGGGGCGAACACCGGGGAGCTGTTTTTT.

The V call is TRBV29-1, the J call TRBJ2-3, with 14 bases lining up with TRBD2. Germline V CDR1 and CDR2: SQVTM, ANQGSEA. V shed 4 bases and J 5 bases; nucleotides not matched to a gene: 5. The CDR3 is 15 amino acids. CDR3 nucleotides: TGCAGCGTTGGACTAGCGGGGGGGCCCGGAGATACGCAGTATTTT. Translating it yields CSVGLAGGPGDTQYF.

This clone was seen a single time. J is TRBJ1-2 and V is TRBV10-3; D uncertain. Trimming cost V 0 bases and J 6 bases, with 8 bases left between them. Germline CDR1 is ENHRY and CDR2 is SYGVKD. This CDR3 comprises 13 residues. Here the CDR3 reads CAISESSEDGYTF. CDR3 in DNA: TGTGCCATCAGTGAGTCGAGTGAAGATGGCTACACCTTC.

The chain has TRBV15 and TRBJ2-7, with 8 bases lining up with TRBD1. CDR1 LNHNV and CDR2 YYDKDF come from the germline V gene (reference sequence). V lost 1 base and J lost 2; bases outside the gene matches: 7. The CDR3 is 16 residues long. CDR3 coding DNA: TGTGCCACCAGCAGAGGCCTCGGGACAGGAACCTACGAGCAGTACTTC. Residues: CATSRGLGTGTYEQYF. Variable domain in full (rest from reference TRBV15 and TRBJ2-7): DAMVIQNPRYQVTQFGKPVTLSCSQTLNHNVMYWYQQKSSQAPKLLFHYYDKDFNNEADTPDNFQSRRPNTSFCFLDIRSPGLGDTAMYLCATSRGLGTGTYEQYFGPGTRLTVT.

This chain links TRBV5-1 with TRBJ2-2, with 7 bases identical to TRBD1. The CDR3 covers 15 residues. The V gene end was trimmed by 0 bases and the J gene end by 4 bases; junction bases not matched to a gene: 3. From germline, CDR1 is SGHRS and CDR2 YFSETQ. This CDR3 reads CASSLEQGSTGELFF. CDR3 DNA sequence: TGCGCCAGCAGCTTGGAACAGGGGAGCACCGGGGAGCTGTTTTTT.

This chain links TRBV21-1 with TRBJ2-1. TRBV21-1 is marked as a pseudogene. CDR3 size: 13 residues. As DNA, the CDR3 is TGTGCCAGCAGCAAACGGGTGGCCAAGGGGCAGTTCTTC. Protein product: CASSKRVAKGQFF.

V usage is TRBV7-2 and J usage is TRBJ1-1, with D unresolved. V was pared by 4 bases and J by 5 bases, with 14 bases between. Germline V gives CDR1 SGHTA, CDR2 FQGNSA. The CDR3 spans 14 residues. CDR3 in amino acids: CASSSQYTSTEAFF. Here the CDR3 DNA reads TGTGCCAGCAGCTCCCAATACACGAGTACTGAAGCTTTCTTT. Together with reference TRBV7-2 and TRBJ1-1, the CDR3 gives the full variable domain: GAGVSQSPSNKVTEKGKDVELRCDPISGHTALYWYRQSLGQGLEFLIYFQGNSAPDKSGLPSDRFSAERTGGSVSTLTIQRTQQEDSAVYLCASSSQYTSTEAFFGQGTRLTVV.

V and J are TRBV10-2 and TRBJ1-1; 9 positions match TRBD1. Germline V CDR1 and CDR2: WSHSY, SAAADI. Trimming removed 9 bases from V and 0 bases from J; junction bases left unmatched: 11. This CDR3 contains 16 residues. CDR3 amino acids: CASFSGTGTMNTEAFF. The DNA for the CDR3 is TGCGCCAGTTTTTCCGGGACAGGGACCATGAACACTGAAGCTTTCTTT.

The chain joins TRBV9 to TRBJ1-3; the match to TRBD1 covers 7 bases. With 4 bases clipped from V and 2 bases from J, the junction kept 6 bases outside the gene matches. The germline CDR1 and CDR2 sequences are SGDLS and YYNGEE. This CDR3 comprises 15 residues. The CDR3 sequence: CASSPSTGAGNTIYF. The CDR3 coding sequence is TGTGCCAGCAGCCCATCCACAGGGGCTGGAAACACCATATATTTT.

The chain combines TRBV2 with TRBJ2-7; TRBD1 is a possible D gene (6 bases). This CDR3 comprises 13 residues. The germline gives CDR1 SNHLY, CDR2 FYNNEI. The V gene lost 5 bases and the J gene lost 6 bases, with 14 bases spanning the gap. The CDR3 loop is CASSPGWTAEQYF. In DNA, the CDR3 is TGTGCCAGCAGTCCCGGCTGGACAGCCGAGCAGTACTTC.

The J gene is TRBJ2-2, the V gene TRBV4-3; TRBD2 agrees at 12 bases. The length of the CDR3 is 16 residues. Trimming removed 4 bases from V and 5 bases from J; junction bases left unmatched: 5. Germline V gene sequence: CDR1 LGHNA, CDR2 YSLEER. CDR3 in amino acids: CASSRGLAGSTGELFF. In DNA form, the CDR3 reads TGCGCCAGCAGCCGCGGACTAGCGGGGAGTACCGGGGAGCTGTTTTTT.

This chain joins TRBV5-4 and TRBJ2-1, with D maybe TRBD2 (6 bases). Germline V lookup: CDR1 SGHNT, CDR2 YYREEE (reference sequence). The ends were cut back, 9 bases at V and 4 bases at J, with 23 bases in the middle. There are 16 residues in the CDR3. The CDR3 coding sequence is TGTGCCACCGCGCGGTCCGGAGGGGAATCTTACAATGAGCAGTTCTTC. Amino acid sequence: CATARSGGESYNEQFF.

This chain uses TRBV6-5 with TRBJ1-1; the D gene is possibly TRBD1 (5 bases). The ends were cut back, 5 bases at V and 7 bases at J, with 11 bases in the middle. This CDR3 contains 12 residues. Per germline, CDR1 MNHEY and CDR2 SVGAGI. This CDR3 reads CASSELGREAFF. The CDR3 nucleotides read TGTGCCAGCAGTGAGTTGGGGCGTGAAGCTTTCTTT.

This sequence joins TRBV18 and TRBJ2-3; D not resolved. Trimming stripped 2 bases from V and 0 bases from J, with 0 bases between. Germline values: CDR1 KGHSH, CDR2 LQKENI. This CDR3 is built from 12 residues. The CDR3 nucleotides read TGTGCCAGCTCACCAAGCACAGATACGCAGTATTTT. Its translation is CASSPSTDTQYF.

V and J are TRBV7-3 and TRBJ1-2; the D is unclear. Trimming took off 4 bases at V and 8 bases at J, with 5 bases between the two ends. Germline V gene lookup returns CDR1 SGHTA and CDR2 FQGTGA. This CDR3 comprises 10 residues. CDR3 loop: CASSSLGYTF. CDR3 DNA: TGTGCCAGCAGCTCCTTGGGCTACACCTTC.

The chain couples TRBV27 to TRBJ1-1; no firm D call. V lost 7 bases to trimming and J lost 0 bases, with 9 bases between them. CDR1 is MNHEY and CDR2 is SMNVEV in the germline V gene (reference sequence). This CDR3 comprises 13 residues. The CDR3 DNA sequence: TGTGCCAGCATGCACAGAATGAACACTGAAGCTTTCTTT. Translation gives CASMHRMNTEAFF.

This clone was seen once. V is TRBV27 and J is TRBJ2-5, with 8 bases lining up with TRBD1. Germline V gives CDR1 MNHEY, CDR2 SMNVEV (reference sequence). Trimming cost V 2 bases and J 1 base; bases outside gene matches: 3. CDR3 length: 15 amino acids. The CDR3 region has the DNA TGTGCCAGCAGTTTAGGACAGGGCGGCCAAGAGACCCAGTACTTC. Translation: CASSLGQGGQETQYF.

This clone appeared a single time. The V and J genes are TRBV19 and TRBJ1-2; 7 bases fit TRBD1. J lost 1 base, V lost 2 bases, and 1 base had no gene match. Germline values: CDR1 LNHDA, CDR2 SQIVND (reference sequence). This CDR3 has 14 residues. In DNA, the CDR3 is TGTGCCAGTAGTATAACAGGGGTTAACTATGGCTACACCTTC. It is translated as CASSITGVNYGYTF.

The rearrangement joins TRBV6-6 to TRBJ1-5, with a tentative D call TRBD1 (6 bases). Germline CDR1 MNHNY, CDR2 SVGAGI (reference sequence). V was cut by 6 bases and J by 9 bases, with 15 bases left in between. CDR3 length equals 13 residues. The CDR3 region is CASRRDTPRPQHF. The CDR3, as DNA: TGTGCCAGCAGAAGGGACACCCCAAGGCCCCAGCATTTT.

The CDR3 DNA reads as TGTGCCAGCAACGTGGGTAGGCTGGACACCATATATTTT. It translates to CASNVGRLDTIYF. The J gene is TRBJ1-3, the V gene TRBV2; D uncertain. Trimming removed 7 bases from V and 8 bases from J, with 15 bases in between. Germline CDR1 is SNHLY and CDR2 is FYNNEI. The CDR3 totals 13 residues.

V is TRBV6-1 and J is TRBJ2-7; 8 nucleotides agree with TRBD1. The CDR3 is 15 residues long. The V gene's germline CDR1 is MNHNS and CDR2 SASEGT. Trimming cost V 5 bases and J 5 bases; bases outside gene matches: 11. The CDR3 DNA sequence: TGTGCCAGCAGTATGATTTCCGGGACAGGCGACGAGCAGTACTTC. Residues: CASSMISGTGDEQYF.

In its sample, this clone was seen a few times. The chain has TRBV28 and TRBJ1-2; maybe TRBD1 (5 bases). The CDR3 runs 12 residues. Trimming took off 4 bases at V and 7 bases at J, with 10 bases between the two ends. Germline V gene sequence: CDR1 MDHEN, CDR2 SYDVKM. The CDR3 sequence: CASSSADSGYTF. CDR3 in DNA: TGTGCCAGCAGTTCGGCAGACAGTGGCTACACCTTC.

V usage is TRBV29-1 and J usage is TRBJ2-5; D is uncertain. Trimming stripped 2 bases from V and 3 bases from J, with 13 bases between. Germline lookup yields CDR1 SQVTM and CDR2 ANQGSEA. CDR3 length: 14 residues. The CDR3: CSVEKKVGKETQYF. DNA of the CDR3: TGCAGCGTTGAAAAAAAGGTAGGGAAAGAGACCCAGTACTTC.

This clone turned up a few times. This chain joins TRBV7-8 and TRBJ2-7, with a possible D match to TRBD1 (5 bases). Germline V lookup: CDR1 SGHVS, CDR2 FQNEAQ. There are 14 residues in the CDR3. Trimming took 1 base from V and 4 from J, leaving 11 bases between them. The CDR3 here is CASSLEAGRYEQYF. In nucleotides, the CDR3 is TGTGCCAGCAGCTTAGAGGCAGGGCGGTACGAGCAGTACTTC.